The text below deals with one TCR beta chain. CDR3 length: 12 residues. Germline CDR1 is MDHEN and CDR2 is SYDVKM. With V trimmed by 6 bases and J by 7 bases, 5 bases remained unmatched. This sample is drawn from a study of blood T cell repertoires in COVID-19. Study as a whole: Spain, Italy and the United States supplied samples that represented acute and convalescent COVID-19. In each case, the material was cDNA or gDNA derived from T cells, B-cell-depleted T cells, or PBMCs.

Authors' analysis steps: Amplification from reference gene primers served as the basis for estimated nucleated cell counts. The protocol was immunoSEQ multiplex PCR, while the TCRdb copy is restricted to in-frame clones and leaves out a portion. That table supplies the V and J calls and clone size; D and trimming were determined from the DNA. This sample has approximately 210,000 clones; 80% occur once, and the top ten carry 4% to 5.5%. The source of this sequence is a human donor in a cohort sampled during active COVID-19. Source material: peripheral blood. The rearrangement links TRBV28 to TRBJ2-7; TRBD1 matches 8 bases. CDR3 in amino acids: CASSRQGWEQYF. CDR3 in DNA: TGTGCCAGCAGCCGACAGGGGTGGGAGCAGTACTTC.